This T cell receptor (beta chain) appears in the sequencing data of a study of CD8+ T cells in alopecia areata (dated by TCRdb to between 2017 and 2018). Study-level background: High-throughput TCRbeta sequencing was used to examine T cell clonal expansion in alopecia areata in both the C3H/HeJ mouse model and human patients. TCRbeta CDR3 regions were amplified by immunoSEQ multiplex PCR with 35 Vbeta forward and 13 Jbeta reverse primers. Scalp clonality was compared across normal scalp (n=4), patchy alopecia areata scalp (n=8), and alopecia totalis/universalis scalp (n=8). On the human side, TCRbeta sequencing was run on scalp tissue and on sorted CD4+ and CD8+ peripheral blood T cells from healthy controls and from alopecia areata patients with either patchy or totalis/universalis disease. RNA came from the PAXgene miRNA kit for fixed scalp, the miRNeasy kit for PBMCs, and the RNeasy kit for mouse skin. The study at large found these results: Higher clonality and more expanded CD8+ clones were observed in lesional scalp than in normal scalp, particularly in alopecia totalis/universalis, a finding suggestive of antigenic drive. Compared with mice, TCR sequences shared between patients were less clear, possibly partly because of HLA diversity across the patient population. Scalp TCR repertoire analysis is complicated because resident alphabeta T cells in normal human skin are also sequenced, whereas mouse skin is dominated by gammadelta T cells.

In five patients from the biomarker study, CD4+ cells were sorted further to obtain CD25+CD127- cells. Peripheral blood and lesional scalp punch biopsies were obtained from patients with alopecia areata. After PBMCs were isolated by density centrifugation and stained for CD3, CD4 and CD8, a FACSAria was used to sort CD4+ and CD8+ T cells. Alopecia areata patients who were not treated were recruited through a multicenter biomarker study. The receptor library was made with the immunoSEQ multiplex PCR assay. For TCR sequencing, RNA was extracted from every sample and reverse transcribed into cDNA to serve as template. SuperScript III was used to make first-strand cDNA, primed with a 2:1 mix of oligo-dT and random hexamers. Amplification bias was assessed with a synthetic immune receptor repertoire, and residual bias was removed computationally. Per the original workflow: Raw reads were preprocessed to remove errors, and CDR3 was defined according to IMGT conventions as the region from the conserved cysteine to phenylalanine. Clonality was computed by normalizing Shannon entropy by log2 of the number of productive unique TCRs and subtracting the result from 1. Scalp TCRbeta sequences were cross-referenced with sorted blood CD4 and CD8 repertoires so that the CD4 or CD8 identity of scalp clones could be inferred. In TCRdb, the immuneACCESS table is reduced to in-frame sequences with V and J assigned. These tables do not hold every clone; where another copy was compared, an unresolved V gene accounts for under half, and the others remain unexplained. V, J and clone size reflect that table, while D and trimming were determined from the DNA. In this sample the table shows 6,000 to 8,500 clones, approximately 70% of which occur a single time. Under 3% of the sample goes to the ten largest clones.

This clone has only one observation. What this receptor recognizes is not known. No clone much larger than this one lies a single base away; base qualities are absent. The CDR3 spans 16 residues, from the cysteine through the phenylalanine. This entry keeps only the CDR3 DNA: 48 bases, framed from base 1. V was cut back by 0 bases and J by 6 bases, leaving a gap of 15 bases between them. According to the germline V gene, CDR1 reads LGHNT and CDR2 reads FRNRAP. The sequenced material came from CD4+ Tregs sorted from blood. The receptor's source is a human donor with alopecia areata. The sequence joins TRBV12-5 to TRBJ2-1, with an unclear D gene assignment. The DNA sequence is TGTGCTAGTGGTTTGGTAGACTCCCGGCTTAGCAATGAGCAGTTCTTC. Translation gives CASGLVDSRLSNEQFF.